A selection of T cell receptor beta chains follows, all from one sample in a study of cytomegalovirus exposure and HLA in healthy donors. The repertoire was sequenced with immunoSEQ multiplex PCR; TCRdb's copy has only in-frame clones and lacks some. The repertoire includes 130,000 to 150,000 clones, 70% to 85% of them detected once, and roughly 9.7% sits in the top ten. Source material: PBMCs. Receptors were obtained from a woman aged 55 to 70 in good health and CMV-seropositive. Both conserved end residues are trimmed from each CDR3. Each record gives: D gene, V gene, J gene, CDR3 protein. A D gene is named only where the DNA matches it firmly.

D: NA; V: TRBV5-1; J: TRBJ2-4; CDR3: ASSVMPAGAAKNIQY
D: TRBD1; V: TRBV4-2; J: TRBJ1-4; CDR3: ASNPTTGGPSY
D: NA; V: TRBV14; J: TRBJ2-1; CDR3: ASSQLSGVSNEQF
D: TRBD2; V: TRBV7-9; J: TRBJ2-5; CDR3: ASSLVGTSWKETQY
D: NA; V: TRBV7-9; J: TRBJ2-7; CDR3: ASSPRMLSYEQY
D: TRBD1; V: TRBV28; J: NA; CDR3: ASSPGTGSYEQY
D: NA; V: TRBV13; J: TRBJ2-3; CDR3: ASSSPGLSTDTQY
D: TRBD1; V: TRBV7-8; J: TRBJ1-4; CDR3: ASRPDRGHTNEKLF
D: TRBD1; V: TRBV5-1; J: TRBJ1-4; CDR3: ASSWTSRDRDEKLF
D: NA; V: TRBV20-1; J: TRBJ2-1; CDR3: SASGLDEQF
D: TRBD2; V: TRBV7-7; J: TRBJ2-1; CDR3: ASSKREGGYNEQF
D: NA; V: TRBV7-9; J: TRBJ2-1; CDR3: ASSLETSGLYEQF
D: TRBD2; V: TRBV10-3; J: TRBJ2-5; CDR3: AISTGLAEETQY
D: TRBD1; V: TRBV7-2; J: TRBJ2-4; CDR3: ASSLTGQGNNIQY
D: TRBD2; V: TRBV5-6; J: TRBJ2-3; CDR3: ASSQIAGGITDTQY
D: NA; V: TRBV18; J: TRBJ2-3; CDR3: ASSPQGSGSGTQY
D: NA; V: TRBV19; J: TRBJ2-5; CDR3: ASSSLTGQETQY
D: NA; V: TRBV6-5; J: TRBJ1-2; CDR3: ASSSPRLRLYGYT
D: NA; V: TRBV27; J: TRBJ2-6; CDR3: ASSLTPTVRGSGANVLT
D: TRBD2; V: TRBV5-6; J: TRBJ2-6; CDR3: ASSYRLASGANVLT
D: NA; V: TRBV6-6; J: TRBJ2-3; CDR3: AGSNTWGGLTDTQY
D: TRBD2; V: TRBV13; J: TRBJ2-3; CDR3: ASSLGRGETSTDTQY
D: TRBD2; V: TRBV7-6; J: TRBJ2-3; CDR3: ASSPTSGRIDTQY
D: TRBD2; V: TRBV7-3; J: TRBJ2-3; CDR3: ASRLAGAMSDTQY
D: NA; V: TRBV19; J: TRBJ1-5; CDR3: ASSMGGSNQPQH